The clone carrying this T cell receptor beta chain was recorded once. The data belong to a study of cytomegalovirus exposure and HLA in healthy donors. 13 Jbeta primers and 60 Vbeta primers were used for the PCR. Sequencing used immunoSEQ multiplex PCR; TCRdb keeps in-frame clones, though not all of them. The data hold around 150,000 clones, with around 80% observed a single time. Trimming removed 0 bases at V and 1 base at J, with 7 bases between. Germline loops: CDR1 SGHRS, CDR2 YFSETQ. The CDR3 contains 14 residues. This clonotype was sampled from a man aged 25 to 40 in good health and CMV-seronegative. This rearrangement joins TRBV5-1 to TRBJ1-1; the D is unclear. Sequencing was carried out using PBMCs. DNA of the CDR3: TGCGCCAGCAGCTTGGACCCACAGAACACTGAAGCTTTCTTT. Residues: CASSLDPQNTEAFF. Drawing the rest from reference TRBV5-1 and TRBJ1-1, the complete variable domain is KAGVTQTPRYLIKTRGQQVTLSCSPISGHRSVSWYQQTPGQGLQFLFEYFSETQRNKGNFPGRFSGRQFSNSRSEMNVSTLELGDSALYLCASSLDPQNTEAFFGQGTRLTVV.